The 18 T cell receptor beta chains given below trace back to one sample, sequenced in a study of cytomegalovirus exposure and HLA in healthy donors. Vbeta (60) and Jbeta (13) primers were used in the PCR. The data were produced by immunoSEQ multiplex PCR, yet TCRdb's version contains in-frame clones alone and is incomplete. This table holds about 170,000 clones, approximately 81% found once. The sequencing sample was made of PBMCs. The receptors were gathered from a male donor in good health and CMV-seronegative.

The chain couples TRBV13 to TRBJ1-1; D is undetermined. Trimming removed 5 bases from V and 2 bases from J, with 9 bases in between. This CDR3 comprises 13 residues. Looked up from germline, CDR1 is PRHDT and CDR2 is FYEKMQ (reference sequence). The CDR3 DNA reads as TGTGCCAGCAGCCCACGGAGAAACACTGAAGCTTTCTTT. Translated: CASSPRRNTEAFF.

CDR3 nucleotides: TGTGCTAGTCTCCCGGCCCCCCAGGAAGGGAGCTACGAGCAGTACTTC. Translation: CASLPAPQEGSYEQYF. The V gene is TRBV12-5, the J gene TRBJ2-7, with D possibly being TRBD2 (5 bases). Germline V gives CDR1 LGHNT, CDR2 FRNRAP. Deletions cut 8 bases from V and 3 bases from J, with 23 bases between. The CDR3 has 16 residues.

The chain links TRBV6-5 to TRBJ2-3, with D maybe TRBD2 (5 bases). The CDR3 is 14 residues long. V gave up 1 base and J gave up 1 base, with 6 bases separating them. Germline V lookup: CDR1 MNHEY, CDR2 SVGAGI. CDR3 protein: CASSYYGGTDTQYF. The CDR3 DNA reads TGTGCCAGCAGTTACTACGGGGGCACAGATACGCAGTATTTT.

The CDR3 reads CASSLRSRGEAFF. CDR3 bases: TGTGCCAGCAGTTTAAGAAGCAGGGGAGAAGCTTTCTTT. This chain uses TRBV28 with TRBJ1-1, with a tentative D call TRBD1 (6 bases). CDR1 is MDHEN and CDR2 is SYDVKM in the germline V gene. Trimming stripped 2 bases from V and 8 bases from J, with 12 bases between. The CDR3 covers 13 residues.

This clone was counted a single time. The rearrangement joins TRBV15 to TRBJ2-6; the D gene is possibly TRBD1 (6 bases). This CDR3 is built from 18 residues. V shed 0 bases and J shed 0 bases, with 12 bases lying between them. CDR1 is LNHNV and CDR2 is YYDKDF in the germline V gene (reference sequence). This chain's CDR3 is CATSREGALGSGANVLTF. CDR3 nucleotide sequence: TGTGCCACCAGCAGAGAGGGGGCACTCGGCTCTGGGGCCAACGTCCTGACTTTC.

This chain joins TRBV6-6 and TRBJ1-5; 8 bases are shared with TRBD1. Germline V gene data show CDR1 as MNHNY and CDR2 as SVGAGI (reference sequence). Trimming cost V 3 bases and J 0 bases; bases outside gene matches: 4. This CDR3 is 16 amino acids long. DNA of the CDR3: TGTGCCAGCAGTTATGGACAGGGTGCTAGCAATCAGCCCCAGCATTTT. Its protein product is CASSYGQGASNQPQHF.

CDR3 DNA sequence: TGCGCCAGCAGCCCAGGGGACATGAACACTGAAGCTTTCTTT. Protein sequence: CASSPGDMNTEAFF. The V and J genes are TRBV5-1 and TRBJ1-1; D perhaps matches TRBD1 (6 bases). The V gene's germline CDR1 is SGHRS and CDR2 YFSETQ. This CDR3 spans 14 amino acids. V lost 4 bases, J lost 0 bases, and 10 bases lay in between.

This clone has only a few counts. The V call is TRBV6-5, the J call TRBJ2-7; TRBD1 aligns across 7 bases. J lost 8 bases, V lost 7 bases, and 17 bases had no gene match. Germline values: CDR1 MNHEY, CDR2 SVGAGI. The CDR3 is 15 amino acids. CDR3 DNA: TGTGCCAGCAAGCCAACGGACAGGTGGACGGTTAAGCAGTACTTC. Translating it yields CASKPTDRWTVKQYF.

J is TRBJ2-7 and V is TRBV18, with 8 bases matching TRBD1. The CDR3 is 14 residues long. V was clipped by 0 bases and J by 7 bases; unmatched bases: 5. The V gene's germline CDR1 is KGHSH and CDR2 LQKENI. CDR3 coding DNA: TGTGCCAGCTCACCACCCAACAGGGGGTTTGAGCAGTACTTC. Translated, it gives CASSPPNRGFEQYF. The full variable domain, with the rest looked up from reference TRBV18 and TRBJ2-7, is NAGVMQNPRHLVRRRGQEARLRCSPMKGHSHVYWYRQLPEEGLKFMVYLQKENIIDESGMPKERFSAEFPKEGPSILRIQQVVRGDSAAYFCASSPPNRGFEQYFGPGTRLTVT.

The chain couples TRBV6-4 to TRBJ2-3; no clear D gene. CDR3 length equals 13 residues. V was shortened by 3 bases and J by 1 base, with 5 bases between the two germline ends. Germline-derived CDR1 and CDR2 are MRHNA and SNTAGT. The CDR3 spells CASSEEGTDTQYF. CDR3 nucleotide sequence: TGTGCCAGCAGTGAAGAGGGCACAGATACGCAGTATTTT.

In DNA form, the CDR3 reads TGTGCCAGTACCCCAGATAACTCCTACGAGCAGTACTTC. This gives the protein CASTPDNSYEQYF. V and J are TRBV19 and TRBJ2-7; D unclear. CDR3 length: 13 amino acids. Deletions cut 7 bases from V and 0 bases from J, with 10 bases between. Per the germline V gene, CDR1 is LNHDA and CDR2 is SQIVND (reference sequence). The full variable domain, completed using reference TRBV19 and TRBJ2-7, is DGGITQSPKYLFRKEGQNVTLSCEQNLNHDAMYWYRQDPGQGLRLIYYSQIVNDFQKGDIAEGYSVSREKKESFPLTVTSAQKNPTAFYLCASTPDNSYEQYFGPGTRLTVT.

V and J are TRBV5-1 and TRBJ1-1; TRBD1 agrees at 10 bases. The V segment lost 3 bases and the J segment 1 base; nucleotides outside the gene matches: 3. The CDR3 runs 15 residues. Germline CDR1 and CDR2: SGHRS and YFSETQ. CDR3 nucleotide sequence: TGCGCCAGCAGCTCTAGACAGGGGGCGAACACTGAAGCTTTCTTT. Its protein is CASSSRQGANTEAFF.

This clone was detected a few times. The chain recombines TRBV7-9 with TRBJ1-2; no clear D gene. V lost 2 bases and J 6 bases, leaving 13 bases between the germline ends. Per germline, CDR1 SEHNR and CDR2 FQNEAQ (reference sequence). This CDR3 is 14 amino acids long. CDR3 region: CASSLMKLADGYTF. The CDR3 DNA is TGTGCCAGCAGCTTAATGAAACTTGCCGATGGCTACACCTTC.

The rearrangement uses TRBV11-3 and TRBJ1-5; TRBD1 is a possible D gene (5 bases). V was shortened by 10 bases and J by 2 bases, with 15 bases between the two germline ends. CDR3 length equals 14 residues. CDR1 and CDR2 from the germline V gene are SGHNT and YENEEA. Written as DNA, the CDR3 is TGTGCCACCGGGGGGGTATTAGGCAATCAGCCCCAGCATTTT. Its protein product is CATGGVLGNQPQHF.

The gene calls are TRBV30 and TRBJ2-2; 9 bases align to TRBD2. V trimming: 6 bases; J trimming: 1 base; junction bases outside the gene matches: 3. The germline V gene has CDR1 GTSNPN and CDR2 SVGIG (reference sequence). This CDR3 is built from 14 residues. CDR3 sequence: CACGGGGNTGELFF. In DNA, the CDR3 is TGTGCCTGTGGCGGGGGGGGGAACACCGGGGAGCTGTTTTTT.

This chain joins TRBV2 and TRBJ1-1; TRBD1 matches at 9 bases. The trim removed 6 bases at V and 3 bases at J, leaving 11 bases unmatched. CDR3 size: 16 residues. Germline V CDR1 and CDR2: SNHLY, FYNNEI. The CDR3 region has the DNA TGTGCCAGCAGCTTCGGGACAGGGCAATTTGACACTGAAGCTTTCTTT. Protein: CASSFGTGQFDTEAFF.

This clone was observed a few times. The rearrangement uses TRBV6-1 and TRBJ1-2; D gene uncertain. The CDR3 is 12 residues long. CDR1 is MNHNS and CDR2 is SASEGT in the germline V gene. The germline V and J ends were trimmed by 0 bases and 12 bases, with 11 bases remaining between them. As DNA, the CDR3 is TGTGCCAGCAGTGAAGCGGGAGGAAGGAACACCTTC. It translates to CASSEAGGRNTF.

The chain uses TRBV30 and TRBJ1-5; D not certain. Germline lookup yields CDR1 GTSNPN and CDR2 SVGIG (reference sequence). The CDR3 is 13 residues long. Between the trimmed V and J ends, which lost 2 bases and 5 bases, there was a span of 10 bases. The CDR3 nucleotides are TGTGCCTGGAGTTTCGAGAGAGATCAGCCCCAGCATTTT. It is translated as CAWSFERDQPQHF. The entire variable domain, with the rest obtained from reference TRBV30 and TRBJ1-5, is as follows: SQTIHQWPATLVQPVGSPLSLECTVEGTSNPNLYWYRQAAGRGLQLLFYSVGIGQISSEVPQNLSASRPQDRQFILSSKKLLLSDSGFYLCAWSFERDQPQHFGDGTRLSIL.